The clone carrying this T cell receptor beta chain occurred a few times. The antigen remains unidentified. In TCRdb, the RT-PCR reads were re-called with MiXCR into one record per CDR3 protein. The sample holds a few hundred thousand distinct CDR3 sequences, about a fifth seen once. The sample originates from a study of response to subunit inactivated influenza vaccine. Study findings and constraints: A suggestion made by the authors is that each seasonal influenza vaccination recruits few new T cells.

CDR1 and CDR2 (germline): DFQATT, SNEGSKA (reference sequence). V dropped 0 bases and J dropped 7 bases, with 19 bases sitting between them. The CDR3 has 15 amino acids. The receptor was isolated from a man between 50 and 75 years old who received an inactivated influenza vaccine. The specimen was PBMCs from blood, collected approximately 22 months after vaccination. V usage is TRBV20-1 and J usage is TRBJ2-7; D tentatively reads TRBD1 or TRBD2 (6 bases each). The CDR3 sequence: CSAREVHREALEQYF. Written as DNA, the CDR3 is TGCAGTGCTAGAGAGGTCCACAGGGAGGCCTTAGAGCAGTACTTC.